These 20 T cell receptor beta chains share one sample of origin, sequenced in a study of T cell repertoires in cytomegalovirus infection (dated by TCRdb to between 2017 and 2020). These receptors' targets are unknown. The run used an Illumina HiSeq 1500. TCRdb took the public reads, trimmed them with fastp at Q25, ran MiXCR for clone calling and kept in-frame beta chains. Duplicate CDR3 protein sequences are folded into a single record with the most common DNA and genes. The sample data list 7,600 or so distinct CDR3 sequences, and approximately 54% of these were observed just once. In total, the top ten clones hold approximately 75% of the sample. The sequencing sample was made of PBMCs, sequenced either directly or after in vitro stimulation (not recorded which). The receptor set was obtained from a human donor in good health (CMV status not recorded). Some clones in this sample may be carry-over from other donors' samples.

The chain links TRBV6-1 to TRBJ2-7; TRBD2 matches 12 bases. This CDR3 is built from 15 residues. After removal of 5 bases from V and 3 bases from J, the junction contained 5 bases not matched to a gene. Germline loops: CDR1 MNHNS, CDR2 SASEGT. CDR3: CASSYRTSGNYEQYF. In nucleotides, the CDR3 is TGTGCCAGCAGTTACCGGACTAGCGGGAACTACGAGCAGTACTTC.

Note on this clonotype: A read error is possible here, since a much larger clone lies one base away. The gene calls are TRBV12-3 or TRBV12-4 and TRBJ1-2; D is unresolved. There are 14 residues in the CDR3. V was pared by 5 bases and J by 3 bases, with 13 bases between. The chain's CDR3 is CASSPRIRDYGYTF. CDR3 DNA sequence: TGTGCCAGCAGTCCGCGAATTCGGGACTATGGCTACACCTTC.

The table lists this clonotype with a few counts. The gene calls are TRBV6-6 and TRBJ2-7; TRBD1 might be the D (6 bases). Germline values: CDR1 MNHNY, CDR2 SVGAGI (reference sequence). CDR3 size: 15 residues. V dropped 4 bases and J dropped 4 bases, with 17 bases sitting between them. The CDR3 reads CASSFSWEGGYEQYF. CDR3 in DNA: TGTGCCAGCAGTTTCTCCTGGGAAGGGGGTTACGAGCAGTACTTC.

The CDR3 bases are TGTGCCACCAGTGATTTGGCAGATACGCAGTATTTT. This translates into CATSDLADTQYF. J is TRBJ2-3 and V is TRBV24-1, with D unresolved. The germline V gene encodes CDR1 KGHDR and CDR2 SFDVKD. The CDR3 has 12 residues. V gave up 0 bases and J gave up 4 bases, with 1 base separating them.

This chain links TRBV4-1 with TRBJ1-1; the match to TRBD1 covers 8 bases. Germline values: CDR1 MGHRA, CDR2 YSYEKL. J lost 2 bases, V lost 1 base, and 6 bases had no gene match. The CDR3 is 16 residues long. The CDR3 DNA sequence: TGCGCCAGCAGCCAAGCTCAGGGGGCAGGTAACACTGAAGCTTTCTTT. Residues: CASSQAQGAGNTEAFF.

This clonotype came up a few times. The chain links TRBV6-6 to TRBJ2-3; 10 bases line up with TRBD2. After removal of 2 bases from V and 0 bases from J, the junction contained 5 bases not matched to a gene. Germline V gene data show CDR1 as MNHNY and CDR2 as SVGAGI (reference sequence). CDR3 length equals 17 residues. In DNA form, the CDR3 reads TGTGCCAGCAGTTACCCGGCTAGCGGGGGAAGCACAGATACGCAGTATTTT. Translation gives CASSYPASGGSTDTQYF.

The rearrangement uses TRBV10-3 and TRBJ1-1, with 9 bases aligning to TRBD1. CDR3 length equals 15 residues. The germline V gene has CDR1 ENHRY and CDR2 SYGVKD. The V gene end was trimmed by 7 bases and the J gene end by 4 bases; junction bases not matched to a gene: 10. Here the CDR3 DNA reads TGTGCCATCACTCCGGGACAGGGTCCCTCCACTGAAGCTTTCTTT. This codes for CAITPGQGPSTEAFF.

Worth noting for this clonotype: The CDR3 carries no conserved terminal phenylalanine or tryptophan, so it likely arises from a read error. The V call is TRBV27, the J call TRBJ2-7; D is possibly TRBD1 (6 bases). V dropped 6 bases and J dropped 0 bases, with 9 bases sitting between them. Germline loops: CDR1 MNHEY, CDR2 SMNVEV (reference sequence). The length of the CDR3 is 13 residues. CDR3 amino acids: CASRQGSSYEQYL. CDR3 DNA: TGTGCCAGCAGACAGGGTAGCTCCTACGAGCAGTACTTA.

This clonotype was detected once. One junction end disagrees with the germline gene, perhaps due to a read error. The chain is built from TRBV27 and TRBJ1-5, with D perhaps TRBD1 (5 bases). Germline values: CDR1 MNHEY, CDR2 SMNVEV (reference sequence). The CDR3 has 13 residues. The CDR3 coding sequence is TGTGCCAGAAGTGCAGGGTCTGGGCAGCCCAAGCGTTTT. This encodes CARSAGSGQPKRF.

The CDR3 spells CASSLQGPLGTEAFF. CDR3 DNA sequence: TGTGCCAGCAGTCTACAGGGGCCGTTGGGCACTGAAGCTTTCTTT. The chain carries TRBV12-3 or TRBV12-4 and TRBJ1-1; TRBD1 agrees at 7 bases. With V trimmed by 5 bases and J by 4 bases, 10 bases remained unmatched. CDR3 length: 15 residues.

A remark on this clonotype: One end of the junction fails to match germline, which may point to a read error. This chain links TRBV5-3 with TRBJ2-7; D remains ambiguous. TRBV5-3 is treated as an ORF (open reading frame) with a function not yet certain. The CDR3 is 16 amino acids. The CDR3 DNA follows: TGTGCCAGCAGCTTGGCCTGGCAGGACCTCTCCTACGAGCAGTACTTC. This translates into CASSLAWQDLSYEQYF.

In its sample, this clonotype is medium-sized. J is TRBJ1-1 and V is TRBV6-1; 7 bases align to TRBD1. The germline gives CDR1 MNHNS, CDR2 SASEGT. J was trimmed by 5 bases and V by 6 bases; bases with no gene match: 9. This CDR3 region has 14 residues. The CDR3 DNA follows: TGTGCCAGCAGGTACGGACAGGAGGGTACTGAAGCTTTCTTT. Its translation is CASRYGQEGTEAFF.

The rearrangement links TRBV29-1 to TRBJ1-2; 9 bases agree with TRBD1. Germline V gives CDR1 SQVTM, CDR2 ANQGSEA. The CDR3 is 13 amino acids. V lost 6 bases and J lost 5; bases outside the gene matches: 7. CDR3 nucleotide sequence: TGCAGCGTCGTCCCGGGACAGGGATATGGCTACACCTTC. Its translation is CSVVPGQGYGYTF. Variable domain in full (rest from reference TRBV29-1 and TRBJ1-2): SAVISQKPSRDICQRGTSLTIQCQVDSQVTMMFWYRQQPGQSLTLIATANQGSEATYESGFVIDKFPISRPNLTFSTLTVSNMSPEDSSIYLCSVVPGQGYGYTFGSGTRLTVV.

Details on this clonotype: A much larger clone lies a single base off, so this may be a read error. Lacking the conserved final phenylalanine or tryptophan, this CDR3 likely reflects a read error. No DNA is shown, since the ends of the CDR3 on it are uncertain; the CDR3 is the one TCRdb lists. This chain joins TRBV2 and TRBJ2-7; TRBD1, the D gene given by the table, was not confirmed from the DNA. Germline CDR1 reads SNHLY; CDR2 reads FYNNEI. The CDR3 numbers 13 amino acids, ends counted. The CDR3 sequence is CASSGERTPRKYL.

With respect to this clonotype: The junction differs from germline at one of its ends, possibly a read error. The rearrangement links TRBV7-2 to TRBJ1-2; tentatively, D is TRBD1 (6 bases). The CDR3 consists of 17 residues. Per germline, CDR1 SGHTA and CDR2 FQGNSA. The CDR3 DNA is TGTGCCAGAAGCTTTAACTGGCAGGGGCTAAAGAAGCGTGACTACACCTTC. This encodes CARSFNWQGLKKRDYTF. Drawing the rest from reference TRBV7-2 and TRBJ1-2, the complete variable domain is GAGVSQSPSNKVTEKGKDVELRCDPISGHTALYWYRQSLGQGLEFLIYFQGNSAPDKSGLPSDRFSAERTGGSVSTLTIQRTQQEDSAVYLCARSFNWQGLKKRDYTFGSGTRLTVV.

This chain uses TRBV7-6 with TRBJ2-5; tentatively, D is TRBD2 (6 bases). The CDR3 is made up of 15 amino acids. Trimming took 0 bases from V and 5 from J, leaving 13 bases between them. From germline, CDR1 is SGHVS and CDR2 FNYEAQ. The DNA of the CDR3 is TGTGCCAGCAGCTTAGCCGGAGGGTCAGGGGAGACCCAGTACTTC. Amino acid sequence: CASSLAGGSGETQYF.

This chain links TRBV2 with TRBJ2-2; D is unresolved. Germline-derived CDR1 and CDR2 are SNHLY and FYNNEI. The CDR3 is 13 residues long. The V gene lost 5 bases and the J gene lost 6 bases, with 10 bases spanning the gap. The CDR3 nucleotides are TGTGCCAGCAGTCCGGGCCTGCCCGGGGAGCTGTTTTTT. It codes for CASSPGLPGELFF.

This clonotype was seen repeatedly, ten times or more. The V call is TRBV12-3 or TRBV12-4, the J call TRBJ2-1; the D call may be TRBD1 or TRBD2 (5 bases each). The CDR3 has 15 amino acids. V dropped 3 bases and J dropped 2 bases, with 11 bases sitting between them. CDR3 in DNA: TGTGCCAGCAGTTTTCAGGGAGTGACCTACAATGAGCAGTTCTTC. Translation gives CASSFQGVTYNEQFF.

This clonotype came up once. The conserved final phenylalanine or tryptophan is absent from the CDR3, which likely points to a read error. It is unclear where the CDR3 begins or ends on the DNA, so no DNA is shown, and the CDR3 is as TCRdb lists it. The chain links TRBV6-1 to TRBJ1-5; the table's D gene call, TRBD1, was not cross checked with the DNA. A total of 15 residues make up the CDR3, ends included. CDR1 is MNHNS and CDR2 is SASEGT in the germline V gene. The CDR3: CATGLRQGTNPPQRC.

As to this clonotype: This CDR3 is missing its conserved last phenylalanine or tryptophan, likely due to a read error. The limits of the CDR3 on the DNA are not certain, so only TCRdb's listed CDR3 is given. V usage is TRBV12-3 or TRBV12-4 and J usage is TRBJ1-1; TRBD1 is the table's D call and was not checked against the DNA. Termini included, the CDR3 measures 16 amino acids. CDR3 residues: CASSIRVSKQGPEDFL.